One sample yielded the 4 T cell receptor beta chains listed below, sequenced in a study of regulatory T cells in long-lasting Graves disease. Arm-PCR of CDR3 regions and iRepertoire HTBI primers were the basis on which TCR beta libraries were built. From the multiplex PCR reads, TCRdb called clonotypes with MiXCR, one entry per CDR3 protein. The sample shows a few hundred thousand distinct CDR3 sequences, over 15% of them seen only once. Time point here: newly diagnosed GD, antithyroid drugs for less than 3 months. After RNA was extracted from PBMCs, the TCR library was made from it. The same sample was also used in a study of T cells in Graves' hyperthyroidism and ophthalmopathy.

The source material was peripheral blood mononuclear cells (PBMCs), sampled at new diagnosis, from a patient treated with antithyroid drugs. These receptors were obtained from a man in his forties with Graves disease.

This clonotype showed up just a few times. This rearrangement joins TRBV20-1 to TRBJ2-1, with 9 bases identical to TRBD2. CDR3 size: 15 residues. Germline lookup yields CDR1 DFQATT and CDR2 SNEGSKA (reference sequence). V shed 7 bases and J 8 bases; nucleotides not matched to a gene: 15. The CDR3 DNA reads TGCAGTGGTGATGCGGGGGGGCCGGTTCGGGATGAGCAGTTCTTC. Translated: CSGDAGGPVRDEQFF.

This clonotype has a handful of counts. The J gene is TRBJ2-3, the V gene TRBV20-1; 7 nucleotides align to TRBD2. The V segment lost 5 bases and the J segment 2 bases; nucleotides outside the gene matches: 4. Germline V gene lookup returns CDR1 DFQATT and CDR2 SNEGSKA (reference sequence). There are 13 residues in the CDR3. The DNA for the CDR3 is TGCAGTGCTGACAGCGGGGACACAGATACGCAGTATTTT. It codes for CSADSGDTDTQYF.

This clonotype was picked up a small number of times. The chain is built from TRBV12-3 or TRBV12-4 and TRBJ2-5, with no clear D. CDR3 length: 12 amino acids. Between the trimmed V and J ends, which lost 5 bases and 6 bases, there was a span of 10 bases. CDR3 residues: CASSASRKTQYF. The CDR3 DNA reads TGTGCCAGCAGTGCCAGCCGAAAGACCCAGTACTTC.

The sample holds a few counts of this clonotype. The chain links TRBV9 to TRBJ2-7; D not certain. Germline V gene data show CDR1 as SGDLS and CDR2 as YYNGEE. V lost 2 bases to trimming and J lost 6 bases, with 15 bases between them. The CDR3 length is 14 residues. In DNA, the CDR3 is TGTGCCAGCAGCGTCGGACGGAGCTCCAGCGAGCAGTACTTC. Residues: CASSVGRSSSEQYF.